The 30 T cell receptor beta chains presented below share a single source sample, sequenced in a study of cytomegalovirus exposure and HLA in healthy donors. This PCR relied on a set of 60 Vbeta primers and 13 Jbeta primers. Clones were read by immunoSEQ multiplex PCR, and TCRdb kept only the in-frame ones, dropping some. The sample yields tens of thousands of clones, around 74% seen once. The sample taken for sequencing was PBMCs. The source is a man aged 25 to 40 in good health and CMV-seronegative.

V is TRBV15 and J is TRBJ2-5; the match to TRBD2 covers 11 bases. There are 19 residues in the CDR3. V lost 2 bases and J lost 1; bases outside the gene matches: 12. Germline CDR1 is LNHNV and CDR2 is YYDKDF (reference sequence). The CDR3 loop is CATSRSYTRTSGFQETQYF. The DNA for the CDR3 is TGTGCCACCAGCAGATCGTATACCCGGACTAGCGGGTTCCAAGAGACCCAGTACTTC.

The chain uses TRBV5-1 and TRBJ2-1; maybe TRBD2 (6 bases). From germline, CDR1 is SGHRS and CDR2 YFSETQ. V lost 0 bases to trimming and J lost 0 bases, with 16 bases between them. The CDR3 totals 18 residues. CDR3 nucleotides: TGCGCCAGCAGCTTGGTTGGTAGCGGTAGAAGCTCCTACAATGAGCAGTTCTTC. Its translation: CASSLVGSGRSSYNEQFF.

Details on this clone: A junction boundary mismatches the germline segment, possibly from a read error. This sample includes further DNA sequences coding for the same CDR3. The rearrangement joins TRBV5-1 to TRBJ1-1; 8 positions agree with TRBD1. The V gene's germline CDR1 is SGHRS and CDR2 YFSETQ. The CDR3 has 16 residues. The CDR3 reads CASGDVFGDRFSEAFF. The CDR3 DNA reads TGCGCCAGCGGAGATGTCTTTGGGGACAGGTTTTCTGAGGCTTTCTTT.

In DNA form, the CDR3 reads TGTGCCAGCAGTGGGGGCAGGTACTCCTACGAGCAGTACTTC. Its translation: CASSGGRYSYEQYF. The chain joins TRBV2 to TRBJ2-7, with D tentatively TRBD1 (5 bases). The CDR3 runs to 14 residues. Germline assignment: CDR1 SNHLY and CDR2 FYNNEI. Trimming pared 4 bases from V and 0 bases from J, leaving 10 bases between.

The V gene is TRBV2, the J gene TRBJ1-4; 7 bases align to TRBD1. CDR1 and CDR2 from the germline V gene are SNHLY and FYNNEI. The CDR3 totals 15 residues. V shed 7 bases, J shed 8 bases, and the junction held 13 bases outside the gene matches. In DNA, the CDR3 is TGTGCCAGCACCCAAGGGGGCCTCCGAGGGGAAAAACTGTTTTTT. Its protein is CASTQGGLRGEKLFF.

V is TRBV29-1 and J is TRBJ1-2; 7 bases are a match to TRBD1. V shed 5 bases and J 2 bases; nucleotides not matched to a gene: 11. Germline assignment: CDR1 SQVTM and CDR2 ANQGSEA. The CDR3 sequence is 15 residues long. CDR3 DNA: TGCAGCGTTCTTATAGGGACAGTGGACAACTATGGCTACACCTTC. Protein: CSVLIGTVDNYGYTF.

The V call is TRBV20-1, the J call TRBJ2-7; tentatively, D is TRBD2 (5 bases). The CDR3 has 11 residues. Per germline, CDR1 DFQATT and CDR2 SNEGSKA (reference sequence). Trimming shortened V by 5 bases and J by 7 bases, and 12 bases separated the two germline ends. The CDR3 nucleotides read TGCAGTGCTCCTACGCCGGGGGAGCAGTACTTC. Translated, it gives CSAPTPGEQYF.

About this clone: At the DNA level, this CDR3 is encoded by other sequences in the same sample as well. The V call is TRBV6-5, the J call TRBJ2-1; possible D gene TRBD2, 6 bases. Trimming cost V 2 bases and J 7 bases, with 9 bases left between them. CDR3 size: 13 residues. Germline-derived CDR1 and CDR2 are MNHEY and SVGAGI. This chain's CDR3 is CASSYDRGNEQFF. CDR3 bases: TGTGCCAGCAGTTACGATCGGGGGAATGAGCAGTTCTTC.

The chain carries TRBV19 and TRBJ2-2, with 8 bases identical to TRBD1. V was clipped by 6 bases and J by 6 bases; unmatched bases: 6. There are 14 residues in the CDR3. Germline-derived CDR1 and CDR2 are LNHDA and SQIVND (reference sequence). The CDR3 spells CASSWDRYAGELFF. For the CDR3, the DNA is TGTGCCAGTAGCTGGGACAGGTACGCCGGGGAGCTGTTTTTT.

This clone was counted a single time. The J gene is TRBJ2-7, the V gene TRBV5-8, with TRBD1 matching 10 bases. The CDR3 extends over 14 amino acids. V dropped 4 bases and J dropped 9; count of bases not matched to a gene: 10. Germline CDR1 is SGHTS and CDR2 is YDEGEE. In DNA form, the CDR3 reads TGTGCCAGCAGCCAACCGGGACAGGGGTTTGTGCAGTACTTC. Its protein is CASSQPGQGFVQYF.

In its sample, this clone was seen a few times. The rearrangement joins TRBV25-1 to TRBJ2-7, with unresolved D. The CDR3 has 11 amino acids. V dropped 7 bases and J dropped 4 bases, with 8 bases sitting between them. The germline CDR1 and CDR2 sequences are MGHDK and SYGVNS. The CDR3 DNA reads as TGTGCCAGCACCCTCGGGTACGAGCAGTACTTC. Translating gives CASTLGYEQYF.

The chain recombines TRBV30 with TRBJ2-7; 7 bases map to TRBD2. Germline values: CDR1 GTSNPN, CDR2 SVGIG (reference sequence). After removal of 5 bases from V and 0 bases from J, the junction contained 1 base not matched to a gene. The CDR3 is 12 amino acids. The chain's CDR3 is CAWGDYSYEQYF. The CDR3 DNA reads as TGTGCCTGGGGGGACTACTCCTACGAGCAGTACTTC.

This clone was recorded a few times. This chain uses TRBV28 with TRBJ1-2; 8 bases match TRBD1. The germline V gene has CDR1 MDHEN and CDR2 SYDVKM. V lost 3 bases and J lost 8; bases outside the gene matches: 11. The CDR3 is made up of 15 amino acids. This chain's CDR3 is CASSFVGQGGSGYTF. CDR3 in DNA: TGTGCCAGCAGTTTCGTTGGACAGGGAGGAAGCGGCTACACCTTC.

The chain uses TRBV15 and TRBJ1-4; unclear D gene. V was pared by 1 base and J by 0 bases, with 6 bases between. This CDR3 region has 15 residues. Germline-derived CDR1 and CDR2 are LNHNV and YYDKDF (reference sequence). The CDR3 sequence: CATSRAVTTNEKLFF. In DNA form, the CDR3 reads TGTGCCACCAGCAGAGCAGTAACAACTAATGAAAAACTGTTTTTT.

The rearrangement links TRBV7-9 to TRBJ2-7, with D possibly matching TRBD1 (6 bases). The V end lost 0 bases, the J end lost 6 bases, and 15 bases lay between the germline ends. This CDR3 region has 15 residues. The germline V gene encodes CDR1 SEHNR and CDR2 FQNEAQ (reference sequence). CDR3 sequence reads: CASSLADWTVREQYF. CDR3 sequence (DNA): TGTGCCAGCAGCTTAGCTGATTGGACAGTGCGCGAGCAGTACTTC.

The chain is built from TRBV29-1 and TRBJ1-2; tentatively, D is TRBD1 (5 bases). The CDR3 is 12 amino acids. Trimming stripped 5 bases from V and 4 bases from J, with 11 bases between. Looked up from germline, CDR1 is SQVTM and CDR2 is ANQGSEA. The CDR3 region is CSVYDSLYGYTF. CDR3 DNA sequence: TGCAGCGTTTATGACAGCCTCTATGGCTACACCTTC.

The chain joins TRBV5-6 to TRBJ2-7, with 8 bases matching TRBD1. CDR1 and CDR2 from the germline V gene are SGHDT and YYEEEE. Losses at the gene ends were 4 bases for V and 2 bases for J; bases not matched to a gene: 5. The CDR3 contains 14 residues. The chain's CDR3 is CASSRDRGPYEQYF. CDR3 coding DNA: TGTGCCAGCAGCCGAGACAGGGGTCCCTACGAGCAGTACTTC. Complete variable domain (other parts from reference TRBV5-6 and TRBJ2-7): DAGVTQSPTHLIKTRGQQVTLRCSPKSGHDTVSWYQQALGQGPQFIFQYYEEEERQRGNFPDRFSGHQFPNYSSELNVNALLLGDSALYLCASSRDRGPYEQYFGPGTRLTVT.

The J gene is TRBJ2-1, the V gene TRBV11-2, with 11 nucleotides matching TRBD2. V lost 8 bases and J lost 8; bases outside the gene matches: 8. Germline CDR1 SGHAT, CDR2 FQNNGV. The CDR3 loop spans 14 amino acids. The CDR3 sequence is CASAGASGRYEQFF. The CDR3 region has the DNA TGTGCCAGCGCTGGGGCTAGCGGGAGGTATGAGCAGTTCTTC.

The rearrangement links TRBV18 to TRBJ2-1, with D possibly being TRBD2 (5 bases). The CDR3 totals 12 residues. Trimming took 5 bases from V and 7 from J, leaving 9 bases between them. CDR1 is KGHSH, CDR2 LQKENI, per germline. The CDR3 region is CASSMGENEQFF. CDR3 sequence (DNA): TGTGCCAGCTCAATGGGAGAGAATGAGCAGTTCTTC.

This clone was observed a single time. This sequence joins TRBV2 and TRBJ1-2; the D is unclear. Germline V CDR1 and CDR2: SNHLY, FYNNEI. The CDR3 covers 13 residues. V lost 3 bases and J 3 bases, leaving 8 bases between the germline ends. CDR3 region: CASSDTSYYGYTF. CDR3 sequence (DNA): TGTGCCAGCAGTGACACCAGTTACTATGGCTACACCTTC.

The chain couples TRBV10-3 to TRBJ2-5, with a possible D match to TRBD2 (5 bases). The CDR3 covers 15 residues. Germline V gene sequence: CDR1 ENHRY, CDR2 SYGVKD. Trimming took off 0 bases at V and 2 bases at J, with 10 bases between the two ends. In DNA form, the CDR3 reads TGTGCCATCAGTGAGTCGAATTCGGGACAAGAGACCCAGTACTTC. Translation gives CAISESNSGQETQYF.

The V gene is TRBV11-1, the J gene TRBJ2-1; 13 nucleotides line up with TRBD2. CDR3 length: 15 residues. V lost 3 bases and J lost 7; bases outside the gene matches: 3. Germline V gene sequence: CDR1 SGHAT, CDR2 FQDESV (reference sequence). DNA for the CDR3: TGTGCCAGCAGCTTGGGGACTAGCGGGACAAATGAGCAGTTCTTC. It specifies CASSLGTSGTNEQFF.

The chain has TRBV5-4 and TRBJ2-2; 8 bases are shared with TRBD1. The junction had 13 bases not matched to a gene; V was cut back by 4 bases and J by 5 bases. This CDR3 has 17 amino acids. Germline CDR1 reads SGHNT; CDR2 reads YYREEE (reference sequence). CDR3 amino acids: CASSPNLGQGGTGELFF. The CDR3 nucleotides are TGTGCCAGCAGCCCTAACCTAGGACAGGGTGGGACCGGGGAGCTGTTTTTT.

In nucleotides, the CDR3 is TGTGCCATCAGTGTTGGACAGGGGGGCCCAGATACGCAGTATTTT. This gives the protein CAISVGQGGPDTQYF. The chain employs TRBV10-3 and TRBJ2-3; 10 bases line up with TRBD1. With 4 bases clipped from V and 4 bases from J, the junction kept 5 bases outside the gene matches. The CDR3 is made up of 15 amino acids. Germline-derived CDR1 and CDR2 are ENHRY and SYGVKD.

J is TRBJ2-5 and V is TRBV7-9; D possibly corresponds to TRBD2 (6 bases). The CDR3 totals 14 residues. Germline assignment: CDR1 SEHNR and CDR2 FQNEAQ (reference sequence). The ends were cut back, 2 bases at V and 11 bases at J, with 18 bases in the middle. CDR3 DNA sequence: TGTGCCAGCAGCTTATCGTCTAGCGTCGAAGAGCAGTACTTC. Protein: CASSLSSSVEEQYF.

This chain connects TRBV6-5 to TRBJ2-7; D perhaps matches TRBD2 (5 bases). The V gene lost 5 bases and the J gene lost 7 bases, with 12 bases spanning the gap. The CDR3 extends over 12 amino acids. Germline lookup yields CDR1 MNHEY and CDR2 SVGAGI. The CDR3 DNA reads TGTGCCAGCAGTAGCCAGCGGAAGGAGCAGTACTTC. Protein: CASSSQRKEQYF.

Here the CDR3 reads CASSLILGVGSYEQYF. CDR3 DNA sequence: TGTGCCAGCAGTTTAATTTTAGGGGTGGGCTCCTACGAGCAGTACTTC. The chain uses TRBV28 and TRBJ2-7, with TRBD1 as a possible D gene (5 bases). Per germline, CDR1 MDHEN and CDR2 SYDVKM. This CDR3 contains 16 residues. The germline V and J ends were trimmed by 2 bases and 0 bases, with 14 bases remaining between them.

This clone was counted a few times. The CDR3 here is CASRGVAGQGAGELFF. In nucleotides, the CDR3 is TGTGCCAGCAGGGGGGTGGCGGGACAGGGGGCCGGGGAGCTGTTTTTT. V and J are TRBV6-6 and TRBJ2-2; 11 bases agree with TRBD1. V gave up 6 bases and J gave up 6 bases; unmatched junction bases: 9. The CDR3 length is 16 residues. CDR1 and CDR2 (germline): MNHNY, SVGAGI (reference sequence).

This clone was found once. The chain links TRBV7-7 to TRBJ2-2, with D perhaps matching TRBD1 (5 bases). Germline V gene lookup returns CDR1 SSHAT and CDR2 FNYEAQ (reference sequence). This CDR3 has 16 residues. Trimming stripped 0 bases from V and 4 bases from J, with 12 bases between. In DNA, the CDR3 is TGTGCCAGCAGCTTAGCATCAGGGTGGGGCACCGGGGAGCTGTTTTTT. Translated: CASSLASGWGTGELFF.

This clone was detected once. The chain recombines TRBV7-9 with TRBJ2-3; possible D gene TRBD2, 5 bases. The CDR3 has 15 amino acids. Germline CDR1 and CDR2: SEHNR and FQNEAQ (reference sequence). V shed 4 bases and J shed 2 bases, with 13 bases lying between them. The CDR3 bases are TGTGCCAGCAGCTCGAGCGGTTACCACACAGATACGCAGTATTTT. Translation: CASSSSGYHTDTQYF.